This note documents a single TCR beta chain sequence. The junction and the germline gene differ at one end; a read error may be behind it. This sample was included in a study of T cells in Graves' hyperthyroidism and ophthalmopathy. Germline CDR1 reads SQVTM; CDR2 reads ANQGSEA. The CDR3 runs 17 residues. Each diagnosis drew on symptoms, thyroxine, TRAb, thyroid ultrasound and orbital computed tomography findings. TCR beta CDR3 region amplification was performed from RNA transcripts. A first-round RT-PCR of the TCR CDR3 used the HTBI primer set. TCRdb re-analysed the multiplex PCR reads in MiXCR, keeping a single row per CDR3 protein. The sample carries about 760,000 distinct CDR3 sequences, 30% to 40% recorded once.

This rearrangement joins TRBV29-1 to TRBJ1-3; D remains ambiguous. Material: blood. This clonotype originated in a woman aged 35 to 49 with Graves' hyperthyroidism. In DNA form, the CDR3 reads TGTGCCAGCAGCTTCGCAGATCGGACGGACTCTGGAAACACCATATATTTT. Protein sequence: CASSFADRTDSGNTIYF.